This entry is about one TCR beta chain. This clonotype occurred a few times. Which antigen it targets is not known. Per-base qualities were not stored, and no clone one base away is much larger. Taken from cysteine to phenylalanine, the CDR3 has 15 residues. Just the 45-base CDR3 DNA is kept, in frame starting at base 1. CDR1 is given as SEHNR and CDR2 as FQNEAQ, both from the germline V gene (reference sequence). V trim: 5 bases; J trim: 4 bases; unmatched bases: 8. This specimen belongs to a study of low-dose radiotherapy and immunotherapy resistance in tumors (dated by TCRdb to the early 2020s). For the study in its entirety: Patients in Cohort 1 were given 0.5 Gy per fraction every 2 weeks, and the prescribed total PTV dose was 6.5 Gy. Eight patients were included in the translational analysis, namely three from the first dose cohort plus the first five from the second dose cohort. No randomization into treatment groups was done for the people taking part in the trial. Nivolumab was administered intravenously as a 240 mg flat dose every two weeks, and ipilimumab was administered intravenously at 1 mg/kg every six weeks. Every two weeks, patients got intravenous cyclophosphamide at 200 mg/m2, given one day ahead of each radiation and immunotherapy administration. Starting on cycle 1 day 1, patients took 300 mg of aspirin by mouth once daily for four cycles. For Cohort 2, the dose was 1 Gy per fraction given every two weeks, adding up to 13 Gy in total across 26 weeks.

Instrument on record: Illumina HiSeq 2500. To make first-strand cDNA, Superscript III was used along with a set of TRAV- and TRBV-specific primers so that both the TCRalpha and TCRbeta chains were covered. A roughly 19-cycle PCR with Phusion amplified the TCRs, pairing a constant-region primer with the adapter that was attached to the V primers. The MessageAmp II aRNA Amplification Kit was used to amplify the isolated mRNA, with in vitro transcription run for less than 20 hours at 37 degrees C. mRNA for TCR sequencing was isolated with the Dynabeads mRNA DIRECT Purification Kit. A second approximately 25-cycle Phusion PCR added indexed Illumina adapters, and products were purified with AMPure XP beads. Under the source paper's analysis protocol: Custom Perl scripts were used to pool TCR sequences that encoded the same protein, to remove out-of-frame sequences, and to calculate the abundance of each clonotype. Any TCR sequence backed by just one read was left out of the analysis. The metrics used to describe the repertoires included Shannon entropy, Gini index, clonality, richness, and the frequency of TCRs shared between repertoires. TCRdb trimmed the raw reads at Q25, called clones with MiXCR and kept productive beta chains. CDR3 protein sequences are deduplicated, and each keeps its most common genes and DNA. The V and J calls were not made by the authors but by TCRdb's processing. This sample is represented by roughly 90,000 distinct CDR3 sequences; roughly 19% of them were singletons. Roughly 13% of the sample lies in the top ten.

The time point label, as the study defines it: after trial treatment. The meaning of the sample's treatment or condition label: LDRT plus nivolumab, ipilimumab, low-dose cyclophosphamide and aspirin (RACIN trial). The donors took part in RACIN, a single-arm, phase I, dose-escalation trial that combined nivolumab, ipilimumab, aspirin, low-dose cyclophosphamide and low-dose radiotherapy. Patients with advanced, TIL-negative solid tumors were considered eligible. This receptor was identified in a female donor with ovarian cancer. Recombination joined TRBV7-9 with TRBJ2-3, and 8 bases in between align with TRBD2. The starting material was PBMCs, obtained after low-dose radiotherapy plus immunotherapy. The CDR3 protein sequence reads: CASSLNSGGPDTQYF. At the DNA level, the sequence is TGTGCCAGCAGCCTTAACAGCGGGGGCCCAGATACGCAGTATTTT.